These T cell receptor beta chains were read from a single sample in a study of chemoradiotherapy in HPV16-positive cancers. TCRdb's table, derived via immunoSEQ multiplex PCR, lists solely in-frame clones and lacks some. This table holds 30,000 or so clones, 88% found once. This sample comprised blood, obtained from a patient who underwent chemoradiotherapy. Every receptor here comes from a human donor with HPV-associated anogenital cancer. Each CDR3 is given with its conserved first and last residue.

v_call: TRBV7-2
j_call: TRBJ1-5
cdr3_aa: CASSPLGAGSNQPQHF

v_call: TRBV5-4
j_call: TRBJ2-3
cdr3_aa: CASSRGTSGGTSTDTQYF

v_call: TRBV4-1
j_call: TRBJ2-1
cdr3_aa: CASSPPTGAAGPSYNEQFF

v_call: TRBV4-1
j_call: TRBJ2-2
cdr3_aa: CASSYTTGGAENTGELFF

v_call: TRBV10-3
j_call: TRBJ2-3
cdr3_aa: CAISESTGSSTDTQYF

v_call: TRBV7-8
j_call: TRBJ1-2
cdr3_aa: CASSRNRDGYTF

v_call: TRBV6-1
j_call: TRBJ2-1
cdr3_aa: CATGLYNEQFF

v_call: TRBV7-2
j_call: TRBJ1-1
cdr3_aa: CASSQDIMNTEAFF

v_call: TRBV9
j_call: TRBJ2-3
cdr3_aa: CASSVTGGSTDTQYF

v_call: TRBV4-2
j_call: TRBJ2-1
cdr3_aa: CASSQDRGVSGRALFYSIEQFF

v_call: TRBV11-2
j_call: TRBJ2-1
cdr3_aa: CASSLVLAGRLDEQFF

v_call: TRBV5-4
j_call: TRBJ2-5
cdr3_aa: CASSTRDRGTSGGTQYF

v_call: TRBV7-3
j_call: TRBJ1-2
cdr3_aa: CASSPYPGQGDGYTF

v_call: TRBV6-6
j_call: TRBJ2-3
cdr3_aa: CAFSPGTSVDTQYF

v_call: TRBV19
j_call: TRBJ2-7
cdr3_aa: CASSPQGGGEQYF

v_call: TRBV4-1
j_call: TRBJ2-7
cdr3_aa: CASSRAVGSYEQYF

v_call: TRBV5-5
j_call: TRBJ2-7
cdr3_aa: CASSPEYRNYEQYF

v_call: TRBV7-9
j_call: TRBJ2-3
cdr3_aa: CASSLMASGGDTQYF

v_call: TRBV2
j_call: TRBJ1-1
cdr3_aa: CASSWSGNTEAFF

v_call: TRBV5-1
j_call: TRBJ2-6
cdr3_aa: CASSSLESSGANVLTF

v_call: TRBV28
j_call: TRBJ2-7
cdr3_aa: CASSAFYEQYF

v_call: TRBV10-3
j_call: TRBJ2-7
cdr3_aa: CAISGTAYEQYF

v_call: TRBV7-6
j_call: TRBJ2-7
cdr3_aa: CASSSGITYEQYF

v_call: TRBV5-6
j_call: TRBJ1-3
cdr3_aa: CASSLTQTGLHKPNTIYF

v_call: TRBV27
j_call: TRBJ2-2
cdr3_aa: CASKGGLNTGELFF

v_call: TRBV6-6
j_call: TRBJ2-3
cdr3_aa: CASSWTSGGAYTQYF

v_call: TRBV6-5
j_call: TRBJ1-2
cdr3_aa: CASSYSRDYGYTF

v_call: TRBV6-1
j_call: TRBJ2-1
cdr3_aa: CASSEALDEQFF

v_call: TRBV27
j_call: TRBJ2-7
cdr3_aa: CASTSGGEQYF

v_call: TRBV7-2
j_call: TRBJ2-1
cdr3_aa: CASSRTGAAYNEQFF

v_call: TRBV28
j_call: TRBJ2-5
cdr3_aa: CASSFRWREVWETQYF

v_call: TRBV28
j_call: TRBJ2-7
cdr3_aa: CASSLGGVTVEQYF

v_call: TRBV6-1
j_call: TRBJ2-1
cdr3_aa: CASSEERLSYNEQFF

v_call: TRBV11-2
j_call: TRBJ1-1
cdr3_aa: CASSYYGTGGTEAFF

v_call: TRBV7-9
j_call: TRBJ1-5
cdr3_aa: CASSLAGLYQPQHF

v_call: TRBV30
j_call: TRBJ1-2
cdr3_aa: CAWSRQAGGYTF

v_call: TRBV28
j_call: TRBJ2-7
cdr3_aa: CASSPVLGQQAEQYF

v_call: TRBV10-3
j_call: TRBJ2-7
cdr3_aa: CAISESFGRAYEQYF

v_call: TRBV6-5
j_call: TRBJ1-5
cdr3_aa: CASSVKGYSNQPQHF

v_call: TRBV7-2
j_call: TRBJ2-3
cdr3_aa: CASSFGTDTQYF

v_call: TRBV2
j_call: TRBJ1-3
cdr3_aa: CASMGVNSGNTIYF

v_call: TRBV28
j_call: TRBJ1-1
cdr3_aa: CASSLLRRNTEAFF

v_call: TRBV5-1
j_call: TRBJ1-1
cdr3_aa: CASSLEVENTEAFF

v_call: TRBV6-1
j_call: TRBJ1-1
cdr3_aa: CASSEGGLFPEAFF

v_call: TRBV6-5
j_call: TRBJ1-1
cdr3_aa: CASRDIRNTEAFF

v_call: TRBV11-2
j_call: TRBJ2-2
cdr3_aa: CASSLDYQTGELFF

v_call: TRBV21-1
j_call: TRBJ2-5
cdr3_aa: CASSKLSLAGGSREQYF

v_call: TRBV14
j_call: TRBJ1-2
cdr3_aa: CASSQRNRDRGYGYTF

v_call: TRBV18
j_call: TRBJ1-1
cdr3_aa: CASSQQGAETEAFF

v_call: TRBV21-1
j_call: TRBJ2-2
cdr3_aa: CASSTGSGHRFNTGELFF

v_call: TRBV5-1
j_call: TRBJ1-1
cdr3_aa: CASSTTGGVTEAFF

v_call: TRBV4-2
j_call: TRBJ2-2
cdr3_aa: CASSQDQAGGPGGELFF

v_call: TRBV2
j_call: TRBJ2-1
cdr3_aa: CASDPDDSNNEQFF

v_call: TRBV30
j_call: TRBJ1-5
cdr3_aa: CACSRDRGGNQPQHF

v_call: TRBV29-1
j_call: TRBJ2-2
cdr3_aa: CSVISGELFF

v_call: TRBV5-1
j_call: TRBJ1-3
cdr3_aa: CASSSSDLDNTIYF

v_call: TRBV2
j_call: TRBJ1-5
cdr3_aa: CASSASNQPQHF

v_call: TRBV10-3
j_call: TRBJ1-3
cdr3_aa: CAISESPGDGNTIYF

v_call: TRBV2
j_call: TRBJ2-5
cdr3_aa: CASGGGRQETQYF